The source of this T cell receptor beta chain is a study of T cells in localized non-small cell lung cancer. Whole-study results and caveats: T cell clonality was highest in uninvolved adjacent lung, above tumor. Adjacent lung exhibited a median of about 57 among the 100 most abundant tumor clones.

After removal of 0 bases from V and 1 base from J, the junction contained 6 bases not matched to a gene. The length of the CDR3 is 18 residues. Germline lookup yields CDR1 LGHNA and CDR2 YNFKEQ. Clones were sequenced by immunoSEQ multiplex PCR, and TCRdb holds only the in-frame ones, with some missing. Among around 50,000 clones, roughly 85% were seen once, and the ten largest hold roughly 5.5%. For this clone: The antigen remains undetermined.

V is TRBV4-2 and J is TRBJ2-3; 11 bases are a match to TRBD2. The starting material was peripheral blood, obtained before any cancer treatment. The origin of this receptor is a woman aged 35-70 years with stage I lung adenocarcinoma. The CDR3 region is CASSQEASGGPGTDTQYF. The CDR3 DNA reads as TGTGCCAGCAGCCAAGAGGCTAGCGGGGGGCCGGGCACAGATACGCAGTATTTT.